Listed below are T cell receptor beta chains from one sample, sequenced in a study of blood T cell repertoires in COVID-19. Produced via immunoSEQ multiplex PCR; TCRdb's table is partial and in-frame only. The sample contains about 180,000 clones, approximately 89% of which appear only once. Specimen: peripheral blood. These TCRs come from a woman between 25 and 40 years old with acute or convalescent COVID-19. CDR3s include the opening cysteine and the closing phenylalanine or tryptophan. A D gene is named only where the DNA matches it firmly. Clone size appears in some rows only: once, few, many, or a class for an expanded clone.

cdr3_nt | cdr3_aa | d_call | j_call | clone_size | cdr3_length | v_call
TGTGCCAGCAGCCCCAGCTACGAGCAGTACTTC | CASSPSYEQYF | NA | TRBJ2-7 | NA | 11 | TRBV11-1
TGTGCCAGCAGCCAAGCAACACTAGGGAATGAAAAACTGTTTTTT | CASSQATLGNEKLFF | NA | TRBJ1-4 | NA | 15 | TRBV3-1/TRBV3-2
TGTGCCAGCAGCTGGGTCAGCGGGTCGTACAATGAGCAGTTCTTC | CASSWVSGSYNEQFF | NA | TRBJ2-1 | NA | 15 | TRBV7-9
TGCGCCAGCGTGACAGGTGCAGATACGCAGTATTTT | CASVTGADTQYF | NA | TRBJ2-3 | NA | 12 | TRBV10-2
TGTGCCAGCAGCTCGGCAGGGGGCGTAACCTACAATGAGCAGTTCTTC | CASSSAGGVTYNEQFF | TRBD1 | TRBJ2-1 | NA | 16 | TRBV5-5
TGTGCCAGCAGCCGCGGGACAGGGTGGGATCAGCCCCAGCATTTT | CASSRGTGWDQPQHF | TRBD1 | TRBJ1-5 | few | 15 | TRBV6-5
TGTGCCAGCAGCACCGGGATCGAAAATGAGCAGTTCTTC | CASSTGIENEQFF | NA | TRBJ2-1 | NA | 13 | TRBV11-3
TGCGCCAGCAGCTTAAGGCAGACTAGCACAGATACGCAGTATTTT | CASSLRQTSTDTQYF | NA | TRBJ2-3 | NA | 15 | TRBV5-1
TGTGCCGGAAGGGGGCCTGAGGCAGATACGCAGTATTTT | CAGRGPEADTQYF | TRBD1 | TRBJ2-3 | NA | 13 | TRBV28
TGTGCCAGCAGTTTAGGGCTTCCTAGTTGGGCGGGAGACACAGATACGCAGTATTTT | CASSLGLPSWAGDTDTQYF | TRBD2 | TRBJ2-3 | NA | 19 | TRBV27
TGTGCCAGCAGTACCAGCGGGAGGAAGACCGATACGCAGTATTTT | CASSTSGRKTDTQYF | TRBD2 | TRBJ2-3 | NA | 15 | TRBV28
TGCGCCAGCAGTGAGTCTATTTGGGCCGCCCAAGAGACCCAGTACTTC | CASSESIWAAQETQYF | NA | TRBJ2-5 | NA | 16 | TRBV10-1
TGTGCCAGCAGCTTGGCGGGAAACTATGGCTACACCTTC | CASSLAGNYGYTF | NA | TRBJ1-2 | NA | 13 | TRBV5-4
TGTGCCAGCAGCCAAGAGTTGCGGCGCCGAGAGCAGTTCTTC | CASSQELRRREQFF | NA | TRBJ2-1 | NA | 14 | TRBV3-1/TRBV3-2
TGTGCCAGCAGCTCCAACCCGGTCCGCGGGATAGATGGCCCGAATGAGCAGTTCTTC | CASSSNPVRGIDGPNEQFF | NA | TRBJ2-1 | NA | 19 | TRBV7-8
TGTGCCAGCAGCTTAGTGAGGGAGAGCTACGAGCAGTACTTC | CASSLVRESYEQYF | NA | TRBJ2-7 | NA | 14 | TRBV7-9
TGTGCCAGCAGTCCCCGGACAGGGTGGGACACCGGGGAGCTGTTTTTT | CASSPRTGWDTGELFF | TRBD1 | TRBJ2-2 | NA | 16 | TRBV28
TGTGCCACCCGGGACAGGGGGATCATAGGGGAAAAACTGTTTTTT | CATRDRGIIGEKLFF | TRBD1 | TRBJ1-4 | NA | 15 | TRBV10-3
TGTGCCAGCAGTCTAGCGGGACTCAATGAGCAGTTCTTC | CASSLAGLNEQFF | TRBD2 | TRBJ2-1 | NA | 13 | TRBV9
TGTGCCAGCACTTCCCCCGGGATAGCGGCCCACTACGAGCAGTACTTC | CASTSPGIAAHYEQYF | NA | TRBJ2-7 | NA | 16 | TRBV28
TGTGCCAGCAGTGGCTCGGCAGGTGAAAAACTGTTTTTT | CASSGSAGEKLFF | NA | TRBJ1-4 | once | 13 | TRBV2
TGCGCCAGCGGGACAGACACTGAAGCTTTCTTT | CASGTDTEAFF | TRBD1 | TRBJ1-1 | NA | 11 | TRBV10-2
TGTGCCAGCAGCTCGGAGGACAATGAGCAGTTCTTC | CASSSEDNEQFF | NA | TRBJ2-1 | once | 12 | TRBV11-3
TGCGCCAGCAGCTTGGGGCTAGTCTCCTACAATGAGCAGTTCTTC | CASSLGLVSYNEQFF | NA | TRBJ2-1 | NA | 15 | TRBV5-1
TGTGCCAGCAGCCCAGGGGTAGATCAGCCCCAGCATTTT | CASSPGVDQPQHF | NA | TRBJ1-5 | NA | 13 | TRBV7-9
TGTGCCAGCAAGCGTCTCCCAAATGAGCAGTTCTTC | CASKRLPNEQFF | NA | TRBJ2-1 | few | 12 | TRBV2
TGTGCCAGCATTCAGAAGGGGGGAGGGGCCGCTGAGCAGTTCTTC | CASIQKGGGAAEQFF | NA | TRBJ2-1 | NA | 15 | TRBV7-9
TGTGCCAGCAGCCCCCCTCGGGGTGAGCAGTTCTTC | CASSPPRGEQFF | NA | TRBJ2-1 | NA | 12 | TRBV7-8
TGTGCCAGCAGCTTAGCGGGAGGGGACACCGGGGAGCTGTTTTTT | CASSLAGGDTGELFF | TRBD2 | TRBJ2-2 | NA | 15 | TRBV7-9
TGTGCCAGCAGCTTGGATCCTTACACTGAAGCTTTCTTT | CASSLDPYTEAFF | NA | TRBJ1-1 | NA | 13 | TRBV5-8
TGTGCCAGCAGATCCGCGGTCATAGCCAAAAACATTCAGTACTTC | CASRSAVIAKNIQYF | NA | TRBJ2-4 | NA | 15 | TRBV6-5
TGTGCCAGTAGTATAGGGGGTGGGAGTCGGGAGCAGTTCTTC | CASSIGGGSREQFF | NA | TRBJ2-1 | NA | 14 | TRBV19
TGTGCCAGCAGCTTAGGAGGCGGCGACTCCTACGAGCAGTACTTC | CASSLGGGDSYEQYF | NA | TRBJ2-7 | NA | 15 | TRBV11-3
TGCGCCAGCAGCCGCGACAGGGACACAGATACGCAGTATTTT | CASSRDRDTDTQYF | TRBD1 | TRBJ2-3 | NA | 14 | TRBV5-1
TGTGCCAGCAGCTCCCGGGACAGGGTTTCACCCCTCCACTTT | CASSSRDRVSPLHF | TRBD1 | TRBJ1-6 | NA | 14 | TRBV5-4
TGTGCCAGCAGCTTTTTTCGCGGCGGCTACGATGGCTACACCTTC | CASSFFRGGYDGYTF | NA | TRBJ1-2 | NA | 15 | TRBV5-6
TGTGCCAGCAGCTTAGTTTTAGCCAGGGAAGAGGCCTACGAGCAGTACTTC | CASSLVLAREEAYEQYF | NA | TRBJ2-7 | NA | 17 | TRBV11-2
TGTGCCAGTGCGACAGGATCGAACACTGAAGCTTTCTTT | CASATGSNTEAFF | NA | TRBJ1-1 | NA | 13 | TRBV19
TGTGCCAGCAGTTTAACGACAGGGGCGGGCCAGCCCCAGCATTTT | CASSLTTGAGQPQHF | TRBD1 | TRBJ1-5 | NA | 15 | TRBV28
TGCGCCAGCAGCTTGTGGGAGGGGGACCTGGCTTTCTTT | CASSLWEGDLAFF | NA | TRBJ1-1 | NA | 13 | TRBV5-1
TGTGCCAGCAGCCCGCGCGCGGGCAGCTCCTACAATGAGCAGTTCTTC | CASSPRAGSSYNEQFF | NA | TRBJ2-1 | NA | 16 | TRBV11-3
TGCGCCAGCAGCTTGGCGGGAGCGAGCTACAATGAGCAGTTCTTC | CASSLAGASYNEQFF | NA | TRBJ2-1 | NA | 15 | TRBV5-1
TGTGCCACCAGTGATCGACCGGGACAGGGCATGACGGATGAGCAGTTCTTC | CATSDRPGQGMTDEQFF | TRBD1 | TRBJ2-1 | NA | 17 | TRBV24-1
TGTGCCAGCAGAATCGGGGGTTTCAATGAGCAGTTCTTC | CASRIGGFNEQFF | NA | TRBJ2-1 | NA | 13 | TRBV5-6
TGTGCCAGCAGCCGGACTAGCGGGAGGGCCGGAGAGCAGTTCTTC | CASSRTSGRAGEQFF | TRBD2 | TRBJ2-1 | NA | 15 | TRBV6-6
TGTGCCAGCAGCTTCGGGGGGATATATAATTCACCCCTCCACTTT | CASSFGGIYNSPLHF | NA | TRBJ1-6 | NA | 15 | TRBV7-8
TGTGCCAGCAGCTTAGGACTAGCGGGAGTCATGGTAGATACGCAGTATTTT | CASSLGLAGVMVDTQYF | TRBD2 | TRBJ2-3 | NA | 17 | TRBV13
TGCGCCAGCAGTGGTGGGACAGGCTATGGCTACACCTTC | CASSGGTGYGYTF | TRBD1 | TRBJ1-2 | NA | 13 | TRBV10-2
TGTGCCAGCAGCCAAGAGGGGACAGGGGGAACCTACGAGCAGTACTTC | CASSQEGTGGTYEQYF | TRBD1 | TRBJ2-7 | once | 16 | TRBV3-1/TRBV3-2
TGTGCCAGCAGCGCGACCGGGACAGCCCAGTACTTC | CASSATGTAQYF | TRBD1 | TRBJ2-5 | NA | 12 | TRBV4-2
TGTGCCAGTAGCACGCCTTCTGGAGGGGAATTAGAGACCCAGTACTTC | CASSTPSGGELETQYF | NA | TRBJ2-5 | once | 16 | TRBV19
TGCGCCAGCGCCGGGACAGCCCAGTACTTC | CASAGTAQYF | TRBD1 | TRBJ2-7 | NA | 10 | TRBV5-1
TGTGCCAGCTCACCACCTTGGGGGCAGAGCGAGCAGTACTTC | CASSPPWGQSEQYF | NA | TRBJ2-7 | once | 14 | TRBV18
TGCGCCAGCTTAGCGGGAGGGGACGATGAGCAGTTCTTC | CASLAGGDDEQFF | TRBD2 | TRBJ2-1 | NA | 13 | TRBV23-1
TGTGCCAGCAGTGAGGGACTAATCGAGCAGTACTTC | CASSEGLIEQYF | TRBD2 | TRBJ2-7 | NA | 12 | TRBV28